The next 31 T cell receptor delta chains were all read from a single sample in a study of gamma-delta T cells after stem cell transplantation listed by TCRdb under 2016. The library was built by means of RT-PCR. Instrument used: Illumina MiSeq. With CATT, TCRdb called clones again from the public reads; duplicate DNA rows were later joined. The sample table holds more than 3,000 delta-chain clones, of which 1.5% to 2% were seen once. Of the sample, approximately 31% falls within the top ten clones. The sequenced sample was gamma-delta T cells. The receptors derive from a human donor. It is not recorded whose cells these are; they may come from a transplant donor.

This clone was observed many times. The protein given by TCRdb reflects a much larger clone and differs at residue 3 from this DNA's translation, likely from a read error; the protein shown is the DNA's translation. The V call is TRDV2, the J call TRDJ1; tentative D call: TRDD3 (5 bases). Germline-derived CDR1 and CDR2 are GEAIGNYY and EKD. The CDR3 spans 17 residues. In nucleotides, the CDR3 is TGTGCCCGTGACACCGTTGGGGTCGGATTATACACCGATAAACTCATCTTT. The encoded protein is CARDTVGVGLYTDKLIF.

To note about this clone: Only one base separates this from a far larger clonotype, so it likely reflects a read error. This specimen includes other DNA sequences encoding the same CDR3. V is TRDV2 and J is TRDJ1; 10 bases match TRDD3. The CDR3 totals 19 residues. Germline lookup yields CDR1 GEAIGNYY and CDR2 EKD. Written as DNA, the CDR3 is TGTGCCTGTGACACCGTACTGGGGGATCCGTTCCCGTACACCGATAAGCTCATCTTT. Encoded protein: CACDTVLGDPFPYTDKLIF.

Note on this clone: TCRdb's listed protein matches a much larger clone and diverges from this DNA's translation at residues 6 and 18, likely through a read error; the protein shown comes from the DNA. The CDR3 here is CACDPIPNLLGRTLGNTNKLIF. CDR3 nucleotides: TGTGCCTGTGACCCGATTCCAAATCTGCTGGGTCGAACCCTTGGGAACACCAATAAACTCATCTTT. The chain employs TRDV2 and TRDJ1; D might be TRDD3 (5 bases). There are 22 residues in the CDR3. The germline V gene has CDR1 GEAIGNYY and CDR2 EKD.

About this clone: Other DNA sequences in this sample translate to the same CDR3. This chain links TRDV2 with TRDJ1, with 11 bases aligning to TRDD3. V was pared by 1 base and J by 0 bases, with 21 bases of the junction left unmatched. Per germline, CDR1 GEAIGNYY and CDR2 EKD. The CDR3 covers 22 residues. CDR3 DNA: TGTGCCTGTGACACTGTGGGGGATACGCGGGACCGCAAGGACGTTTACACCGATAAACTCATCTTT. It translates to CACDTVGDTRDRKDVYTDKLIF.

Only a few counts were recorded for this clone. A far larger clone lies a single base away; this is likely a read error. This CDR3 is also generated by other DNA sequences in the sample. The genes are TRDV2 and TRDJ1, with D perhaps matching TRDD3 (5 bases). This CDR3 is built from 15 residues. Germline V gene data show CDR1 as GEAIGNYY and CDR2 as EKD. CDR3: CACDTVGFNTDKLIF. As DNA, the CDR3 is TGTGCCTGTGACACCGTGGGGTTCAACACCGACAAACTCATCTTT.

Notes on this clone: It may be a read error: a sequence one base away is much more abundant. The rearrangement joins TRDV2 to TRDJ2; 8 nucleotides agree with TRDD3. Germline trimming cut 3 bases from V and 4 bases from J; bases unmatched to any gene: 9. Germline V gene lookup returns CDR1 GEAIGNYY and CDR2 EKD. This CDR3 comprises 16 residues. Written as DNA, the CDR3 is TGTGCCTGTGACGCCTTACTGGGGGCCCAGACAGCACAACTCTTCTTT. Its protein product is CACDALLGAQTAQLFF.

Of note for this clone: This likely came from a read error, as a far larger clone is one base away. The chain uses TRDV2 and TRDJ3; weak D call: TRDD3 (6 bases). The germline V and J ends were trimmed by 3 bases and 2 bases, with 25 bases remaining between them. CDR1 is GEAIGNYY and CDR2 is EKD in the germline V gene. This CDR3 comprises 21 residues. In DNA form, the CDR3 reads TGTGCCTGTGACGCCGCGGAGAGAGGGAGGGATAACCCCTGGGACACCCGACAGATGTTTTTC. It is translated as CACDAAERGRDNPWDTRQMFF.

This clone showed up just a few times. A far bigger clonotype differs at one base, so this is likely a read error. In the same sample, other DNA sequences code for this CDR3. This chain uses TRDV2 with TRDJ1, with 9 bases fitting TRDD3. Germline loops: CDR1 GEAIGNYY, CDR2 EKD. The CDR3 spans 15 residues. The CDR3, as DNA: TGTGCCTGTGATCCCCTACTGGGGGACCGGGATAAGCTCATCTTT. Translated: CACDPLLGDRDKLIF.

This clone appeared a few times. The protein TCRdb gives is from a much larger clone and does not agree with this DNA's translation at residue 14, likely a read error; the protein shown here comes from the DNA. V gene TRDV2 combines with J gene TRDJ1; TRDD3 matches 12 bases. CDR3 length: 22 amino acids. The germline CDR1 and CDR2 sequences are GEAIGNYY and EKD. The V segment lost 2 bases and the J segment 0 bases; nucleotides outside the gene matches: 21. The CDR3 here is CACDILGDTRDRKGVYTDKLIF. In nucleotides, the CDR3 is TGTGCCTGTGACATTCTGGGGGATACGCGGGACCGCAAGGGCGTTTACACCGATAAACTCATCTTT.

This clone is medium-sized. This chain uses TRDV2 with TRDJ1; TRDD3 matches 11 bases. The CDR3 runs 21 residues. Germline CDR1 reads GEAIGNYY; CDR2 reads EKD. The junction had 18 bases not matched to a gene; V was cut back by 1 base and J by 0 bases. CDR3 amino acids: CACDTIPLGDIRNPYTDKLIF. The CDR3 region has the DNA TGTGCCTGTGACACGATACCACTGGGGGATATAAGGAACCCGTACACCGATAAACTCATCTTT.

This clone was observed a few times. The protein TCRdb gives is from a much larger clone and does not agree with this DNA's translation at residue 6, likely a read error; the protein shown here comes from the DNA. This rearrangement joins TRDV2 to TRDJ1; TRDD3 might be the D (6 bases). CDR3 length: 19 amino acids. V lost 1 base to trimming and J lost 3 bases, with 26 bases between them. CDR1 is GEAIGNYY, CDR2 EKD, per germline. For the CDR3, the DNA is TGTGCCTGTGACACACTGGCTGGGGACCCGTATCCAACACCCGATAAACTCATCTTT. Its protein product is CACDTLAGDPYPTPDKLIF.

Concerning this clone: The protein recorded in TCRdb matches a much larger clone and deviates from this DNA's translation at residue 16, suggesting a read error; the protein here is obtained by translating the DNA. V usage is TRDV2 and J usage is TRDJ1, with 11 positions matching TRDD3. The CDR3 totals 18 residues. Germline V gene sequence: CDR1 GEAIGNYY, CDR2 EKD. This chain's CDR3 is CACDPLRLGDTRLDKPIF. CDR3 bases: TGTGCCTGTGACCCCCTGAGGCTGGGGGATACCCGGCTTGATAAACCCATCTTT.

This clone has more than one count but fewer than ten. With only one base between it and a far larger clone, this is likely a read error. Additional DNA sequences in this sample encode the identical CDR3. This sequence joins TRDV2 and TRDJ3; TRDD3 matches at 8 bases. The CDR3 is 23 residues long. The V gene's germline CDR1 is GEAIGNYY and CDR2 EKD. Here the CDR3 reads CACDTVVRDTPEETSWDTRQMFF. Written as DNA, the CDR3 is TGTGCCTGCGACACCGTTGTCCGGGATACGCCGGAAGAAACCTCCTGGGACACCCGACAGATGTTTTTC.

Remarks on this clone: A far larger clone is only one base removed, so a read error is likely. Additional DNA sequences in this sample encode the identical CDR3. V usage is TRDV2 and J usage is TRDJ1, with D possibly TRDD3 on 6 matching bases. Germline lookup yields CDR1 GEAIGNYY and CDR2 EKD. With 3 bases removed from V and 0 bases from J, the gap between germline ends came to 19 bases. The CDR3 consists of 17 residues. The CDR3 reads CACDGLGDLLNTDKLIF. The CDR3 DNA is TGTGCCTGTGACGGACTGGGAGACCTTCTTAACACCGATAAACTCATCTTT.

Of note for this clone: TCRdb pairs this DNA with a much larger clone's protein that differs at residue 4, likely a read error; the protein shown was translated from the DNA. This sequence joins TRDV2 and TRDJ1, with 13 bases identical to TRDD3. This CDR3 region has 18 residues. Germline V gene data show CDR1 as GEAIGNYY and CDR2 as EKD. Here the CDR3 reads CACYTVSTGGYDTDKLIF. CDR3 DNA sequence: TGTGCCTGTTACACCGTTTCGACTGGGGGATACGACACCGATAAACTCATCTTT.

This clone showed up just a few times. This likely traces to a read error, being one base from a far larger clone. Distinct nucleotide sequences in the sample also encode this CDR3. The CDR3 is CACEPLTPGVKLIF. In nucleotides, the CDR3 is TGCGCCTGTGAACCCTTAACTCCGGGGGTTAAACTCATCTTT. V is TRDV2 and J is TRDJ1, with D perhaps TRDD3 (5 bases). The CDR3 spans 14 residues. CDR1 and CDR2 from the germline V gene are GEAIGNYY and EKD.

This clone was detected many times. A much larger clonotype is one base distant, so this may be a read error. V gene TRDV2 combines with J gene TRDJ2, with D possibly being TRDD3 (6 bases). The CDR3 covers 19 residues. CDR1 is GEAIGNYY, CDR2 EKD, per germline. This chain's CDR3 is CACGTVGGEKATLTAQLFF. The DNA for the CDR3 is TGTGCCTGTGGCACCGTGGGGGGGGAGAAAGCGACTTTGACAGCACAACTCTTCTTT.

This clone was seen a few times. A read error likely explains why the TCRdb protein, taken from a much larger clone, differs from this DNA's translation at residue 3; the protein shown is translated from the DNA. The chain employs TRDV2 and TRDJ1; maybe TRDD3 (5 bases). This CDR3 is built from 16 residues. The germline V gene has CDR1 GEAIGNYY and CDR2 EKD. CDR3 coding DNA: TGTGCCCGTGACATCTTACTCAGGGGAACCACCGATAAACTCATCTTT. It encodes CARDILLRGTTDKLIF.

A note on this clone: Only one base separates this from a far larger clonotype, so it likely reflects a read error. This specimen includes other DNA sequences encoding the same CDR3. The chain couples TRDV2 to TRDJ1, with D tentatively TRDD2 (6 bases). The V gene's germline CDR1 is GEAIGNYY and CDR2 EKD. The CDR3 contains 20 residues. DNA of the CDR3: TGCGCCTGTGAGTTCCTAACGCATGGAGGCTTGAAAGGAGACACCGATAAACTCATCTTT. Protein product: CACEFLTHGGLKGDTDKLIF.

This clone was seen a handful of times. TCRdb's listed protein matches a much larger clone and diverges from this DNA's translation at residue 4, likely through a read error; the protein shown comes from the DNA. The rearrangement links TRDV2 to TRDJ1; 10 bases line up with TRDD3. Trimming cost V 6 bases and J 5 bases; bases outside gene matches: 8. The V gene's germline CDR1 is GEAIGNYY and CDR2 EKD. The CDR3 runs 14 residues. This CDR3 reads CACNILLGDDKLIF. DNA of the CDR3: TGTGCCTGTAACATTCTACTGGGGGATGATAAACTCATCTTT.

The table lists this clone with many counts. Since a far larger clone is one base different, this is likely a read error. Other DNA variants within this sample encode the same CDR3. This chain joins TRDV2 and TRDJ1; possibly TRDD2 for D (5 bases). The CDR3 sequence is 15 residues long. Germline loops: CDR1 GEAIGNYY, CDR2 EKD. DNA of the CDR3: TGTGCCTGCGACACCATTGGCCTTCACACCGATAAACTCATCTTT. Amino acids: CACDTIGLHTDKLIF.

This clone has only a few counts. TCRdb's listed protein matches a much larger clone and diverges from this DNA's translation at residues 10 and 13, likely through a read error; the protein shown comes from the DNA. This rearrangement joins TRDV2 to TRDJ1; D gene uncertain. Germline-derived CDR1 and CDR2 are GEAIGNYY and EKD. The CDR3 runs 15 residues. CDR3 sequence reads: CACDTLGTATDKPIF. The CDR3 nucleotides read TGTGCCTGTGACACCCTCGGGACGGCCACCGATAAACCCATCTTT.

For this clone: The TCRdb record carries a much larger clone's protein, which differs from this DNA's translation at residue 7; a read error is the likely cause, and the protein listed here is the DNA translation. The chain carries TRDV2 and TRDJ1; D not certain. Germline V gene data show CDR1 as GEAIGNYY and CDR2 as EKD. The CDR3 covers 15 residues. The V gene lost 0 bases and the J gene lost 4 bases, with 14 bases spanning the gap. The CDR3 protein is CACDTLRTANDKLIF. CDR3 coding DNA: TGTGCCTGTGACACCCTCAGGACGGCCAACGATAAACTCATCTTT.

Only a few counts were recorded for this clone. A read error is the likely source, as a far larger clone sits one nucleotide away. Other DNA sequences in the same sample also yield this CDR3. The chain has TRDV2 and TRDJ1; the match to TRDD3 covers 11 bases. The CDR3 has 18 amino acids. V lost 4 bases, J lost 4 bases, and 16 bases stayed unmatched. The germline gives CDR1 GEAIGNYY, CDR2 EKD. The CDR3 DNA reads as TGTGCCTGTGATACCGTTGAGGTCCTGGGGGATACTCACGATAAACTCATCTTT. Translated: CACDTVEVLGDTHDKLIF.

This clone turned up a few times. The protein given by TCRdb reflects a much larger clone and differs at residue 18 from this DNA's translation, likely from a read error; the protein shown is the DNA's translation. This chain uses TRDV2 with TRDJ1; perhaps TRDD2 as D (6 bases). Germline V gene sequence: CDR1 GEAIGNYY, CDR2 EKD. This CDR3 comprises 20 residues. This chain's CDR3 is CACEFLTHGGLKGDTDKPIF. DNA of the CDR3: TGTGCCTGTGAGTTCCTAACGCATGGAGGCTTGAAAGGAGACACCGATAAACCCATCTTT.

This clone is termed medium-sized. The rearrangement joins TRDV2 to TRDJ3; TRDD3 aligns across 11 bases. The CDR3 contains 19 residues. The V and J ends lost 4 bases and 0 bases, in that order; junction bases with no gene match: 7. Germline CDR1 is GEAIGNYY and CDR2 is EKD. The CDR3 sequence is CACDNWGIESSWDTRQMFF. In nucleotides, the CDR3 is TGTGCCTGTGATAACTGGGGGATAGAAAGCTCCTGGGACACCCGACAGATGTTTTTC.

V usage is TRDV2 and J usage is TRDJ1, with 11 bases fitting TRDD3. The CDR3 is 21 residues long. V shed 3 bases, J shed 2 bases, and the junction held 22 bases outside the gene matches. Germline V lookup: CDR1 GEAIGNYY, CDR2 EKD. This chain's CDR3 is CACDALLGDKGPDRMTDKLIF. CDR3 nucleotides: TGTGCCTGTGACGCCTTACTGGGGGATAAGGGACCAGACCGTATGACCGATAAACTCATCTTT.

This clone was observed a handful of times. Since a far larger clone is one base different, this is likely a read error. V and J are TRDV2 and TRDJ1; 9 bases align to TRDD3. This CDR3 has 13 residues. In germline, CDR1 is GEAIGNYY, CDR2 EKD. CDR3 DNA: TGTGCCTGTGAGGGGATACGGTCCGATAAACTCACCTTT. The encoded protein is CACEGIRSDKLTF.

About this clone itself: TCRdb's listed protein matches a much larger clone and diverges from this DNA's translation at residue 8, likely through a read error; the protein shown comes from the DNA. The gene calls are TRDV2 and TRDJ1; tentatively, D is TRDD3 (5 bases). The CDR3 loop spans 17 amino acids. V lost 1 base, J lost 1 base, and 18 bases lay in between. CDR1 is GEAIGNYY and CDR2 is EKD in the germline V gene. CDR3 in DNA: TGTGCCTGTGACACAGTGGGGTATATAAGGTCCACCGATAAACTCATCTTT. Translation: CACDTVGYIRSTDKLIF.

On this clone itself: TCRdb records a much larger clone's protein for this DNA, with a difference at residue 10 that likely arises from a read error; the protein given is the translation of the DNA. V gene TRDV2 combines with J gene TRDJ1; D possibly corresponds to TRDD3 (5 bases). This CDR3 has 15 residues. V was pared by 0 bases and J by 3 bases, with 13 bases between. Germline V gene sequence: CDR1 GEAIGNYY, CDR2 EKD. The CDR3 spells CACDTVGAYADKLIF. For the CDR3, the DNA is TGTGCCTGTGACACCGTTGGGGCGTACGCCGATAAACTCATCTTT.

The table lists this clone with a few counts. For this DNA, TCRdb reports the protein of a much larger clone, which diverges at residue 14, most likely from a read error; the protein presented here is translated directly from the DNA. The J gene is TRDJ1, the V gene TRDV2; 11 bases align to TRDD3. This CDR3 comprises 17 residues. V lost 1 base and J lost 9; bases outside the gene matches: 15. Germline CDR1 reads GEAIGNYY; CDR2 reads EKD. The CDR3 region is CACDTVGDTLGIHELIF. The CDR3 bases are TGTGCCTGTGACACTGTGGGGGATACGCTCGGTATTCATGAACTCATCTTT.